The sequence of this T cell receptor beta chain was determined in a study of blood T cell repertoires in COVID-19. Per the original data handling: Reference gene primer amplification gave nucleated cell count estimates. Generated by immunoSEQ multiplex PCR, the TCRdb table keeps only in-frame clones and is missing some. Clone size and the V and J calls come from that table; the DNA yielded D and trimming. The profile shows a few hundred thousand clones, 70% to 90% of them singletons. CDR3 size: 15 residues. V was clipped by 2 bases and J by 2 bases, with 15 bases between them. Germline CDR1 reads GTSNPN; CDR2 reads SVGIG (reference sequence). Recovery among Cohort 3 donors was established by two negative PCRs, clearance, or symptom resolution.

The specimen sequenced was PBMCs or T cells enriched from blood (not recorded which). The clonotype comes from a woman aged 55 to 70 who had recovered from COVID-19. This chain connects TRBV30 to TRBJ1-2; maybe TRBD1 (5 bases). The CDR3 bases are TGTGCCTGGAGTACACCAGTCCCAGGGAACTATGGCTACACCTTC. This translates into CAWSTPVPGNYGYTF.